This passage covers 13 T cell receptor beta chains from one sample sequenced in a study of T cell responses to AZD1222 COVID-19 vaccine. Clones were read by immunoSEQ multiplex PCR, and TCRdb kept only the in-frame ones, dropping some. Here the sample spans under 100,000 clones, 85% to 95% being singletons. The sample here was peripheral blood, taken on day 0 of AZD1222 vaccination. Receptors originate from an adult in good health.

This clone occurred a few times. The V and J genes are TRBV13 and TRBJ1-3; D may be TRBD1 (5 bases). CDR3 size: 16 residues. Germline V gene sequence: CDR1 PRHDT, CDR2 FYEKMQ (reference sequence). V lost 0 bases, J lost 0 bases, and 9 bases lay in between. CDR3 DNA: TGTGCCAGCAGCTTAGGGACAGCGAGCTCTGGAAACACCATATATTTT. Translated, it gives CASSLGTASSGNTIYF.

This chain joins TRBV12-5 and TRBJ1-1, with 8 positions matching TRBD1. Germline CDR1 reads LGHNT; CDR2 reads FRNRAP. The CDR3 loop spans 18 amino acids. V dropped 0 bases and J dropped 0; count of bases not matched to a gene: 9. The chain's CDR3 is CASGLVQGGFGVNTEAFF. The CDR3 DNA reads as TGTGCTAGTGGTTTGGTACAGGGGGGTTTTGGGGTGAACACTGAAGCTTTCTTT.

The gene calls are TRBV28 and TRBJ1-1, with D perhaps TRBD1 (6 bases). Looked up from germline, CDR1 is MDHEN and CDR2 is SYDVKM. The CDR3 is made up of 14 amino acids. V was pared by 6 bases and J by 5 bases, with 16 bases between. CDR3 sequence (DNA): TGTGCCAGCAGCCCTCCCGAGGGGGGGACTGAAGCTTTCTTT. Translation: CASSPPEGGTEAFF.

The CDR3 spells CASSQESGVMNTEAFF. CDR3 in DNA: TGTGCCAGCAGCCAAGAAAGTGGGGTAATGAACACTGAAGCTTTCTTT. The V and J genes are TRBV3-1 (or the pseudogene TRBV3-2) and TRBJ1-1; no firm D call. The CDR3 is 16 residues long. V shed 0 bases and J shed 0 bases, with 11 bases lying between them. Germline CDR1 LGHDT, CDR2 YNNKEL (reference sequence).

The chain links TRBV28 to TRBJ2-7; D might be TRBD2 (6 bases). Germline assignment: CDR1 MDHEN and CDR2 SYDVKM. The V end lost 8 bases, the J end lost 4 bases, and 24 bases lay between the germline ends. The CDR3 totals 16 residues. The CDR3 coding sequence is TGTGCCAGCGCCAAACCCAGTCGGGACTCAGGTTACGAGCAGTACTTC. Encoded protein: CASAKPSRDSGYEQYF.

Comment on this clone: Other DNA sequences in the sample encode the same CDR3. This chain uses TRBV11-3 with TRBJ2-1; D gene ambiguous. This CDR3 has 11 residues. V lost 3 bases and J 5 bases, leaving 2 bases between the germline ends. Per germline, CDR1 SGHNT and CDR2 YENEEA. The CDR3 here is CASSLDNEQFF. As DNA, the CDR3 is TGTGCCAGCAGCTTGGACAATGAGCAGTTCTTC. Together with reference TRBV11-3 and TRBJ2-1, the CDR3 gives the full variable domain: EAGVVQSPRYKIIEKKQPVAFWCNPISGHNTLYWYLQNLGQGPELLIRYENEEAVDDSQLPKDRFSAERLKGVDSTLKIQPAELGDSAVYLCASSLDNEQFFGPGTRLTVL.

CDR3 sequence (DNA): TGTGCCAGCAGCTTAGAAGTCGACGGCCTCCCTGAAGCTTTCTTT. This codes for CASSLEVDGLPEAFF. This sequence joins TRBV7-9 and TRBJ1-1; unclear D gene. The CDR3 is made up of 15 amino acids. Germline-derived CDR1 and CDR2 are SEHNR and FQNEAQ (reference sequence). The V end lost 1 base, the J end lost 6 bases, and 15 bases lay between the germline ends.

This chain joins TRBV7-9 and TRBJ2-1; D ambiguous. There are 16 residues in the CDR3. Germline CDR1 and CDR2: SEHNR and FQNEAQ (reference sequence). Trimming pared 5 bases from V and 6 bases from J, leaving 20 bases between. CDR3 nucleotide sequence: TGTGCCAGCAGCATCATATCAGCCTTGGGTTCCAATGAGCAGTTCTTC. As protein: CASSIISALGSNEQFF.

The chain carries TRBV9 and TRBJ1-5; no clear D. Trimming shortened V by 3 bases and J by 0 bases, and 10 bases separated the two germline ends. This CDR3 spans 15 amino acids. Per germline, CDR1 SGDLS and CDR2 YYNGEE. The CDR3 bases are TGTGCCAGCAGCGGGGGAGTCTCTAGCAATCAGCCCCAGCATTTT. Translated, it gives CASSGGVSSNQPQHF.

The V gene is TRBV5-1, the J gene TRBJ1-3; D gene ambiguous. The V gene lost 5 bases and the J gene lost 0 bases, with 12 bases spanning the gap. The CDR3 extends over 15 amino acids. CDR1 is SGHRS and CDR2 is YFSETQ in the germline V gene. CDR3 bases: TGCGCCAGCAGAGCCAGAATCGGCTCTGGAAACACCATATATTTT. Its protein is CASRARIGSGNTIYF.

The chain recombines TRBV30 with TRBJ2-2; TRBD1 matches at 8 bases. This CDR3 comprises 15 residues. The V and J ends lost 0 bases and 4 bases, in that order; junction bases with no gene match: 4. CDR1 and CDR2 from the germline V gene are GTSNPN and SVGIG (reference sequence). This chain's CDR3 is CAWSVRGRGTGELFF. In DNA, the CDR3 is TGTGCCTGGAGTGTCAGGGGGCGAGGCACCGGGGAGCTGTTTTTT.

The chain joins TRBV19 to TRBJ1-4, with unresolved D. In germline, CDR1 is LNHDA, CDR2 SQIVND (reference sequence). Trimming removed 3 bases from V and 3 bases from J, with 14 bases in between. This CDR3 comprises 16 residues. The CDR3 loop reads CASSISNIQANEKLFF. The CDR3 nucleotides are TGTGCCAGTAGTATTTCCAACATCCAGGCTAATGAAAAACTGTTTTTT.

The gene calls are TRBV7-9 and TRBJ1-2, with D uncertain. Germline CDR1 is SEHNR and CDR2 is FQNEAQ (reference sequence). With 1 base removed from V and 4 bases from J, the gap between germline ends came to 4 bases. The CDR3 spans 12 residues. DNA for the CDR3: TGTGCCAGCAGCTTAGGGGGCTATGGCTACACCTTC. Amino acid sequence: CASSLGGYGYTF.